The 15 T cell receptor beta chains below come from one sample, sequenced in a study of control samples from healthy donors and cancer patients (dated by TCRdb to about 2020). The method was the immunoSEQ multiplex PCR assay. TCRdb obtained this table from immuneACCESS and retained in-frame rearrangements with V and J assigned. These tables miss some clones; where compared with another copy, unresolved V genes account for less than half of the shortfall, and the remainder is unexplained. This sample is represented by roughly 180,000 clones; 94% of them were singletons. The ten largest make up over 1.3% of the sample. The sample consisted of blood. Every receptor here comes from a woman aged 18 to 35 in good health.

The V call is TRBV19, the J call TRBJ1-1; TRBD1 matches at 9 bases. The CDR3 consists of 15 residues. Germline V gene data show CDR1 as LNHDA and CDR2 as SQIVND (reference sequence). The trim removed 5 bases at V and 6 bases at J, leaving 10 bases unmatched. The CDR3 sequence is CASSGRTGEIAEAFF. The CDR3 bases are TGTGCCAGTAGTGGAAGGACAGGGGAAATTGCTGAAGCTTTCTTT.

V and J are TRBV4-1 and TRBJ1-1; D ambiguous. The ends were cut back, 1 base at V and 5 bases at J, with 14 bases in the middle. This CDR3 region has 15 residues. CDR1 is MGHRA and CDR2 is YSYEKL in the germline V gene. This chain's CDR3 is CASSQVSPSWTEAFF. In DNA form, the CDR3 reads TGCGCCAGCAGCCAAGTGAGTCCCTCCTGGACTGAAGCTTTCTTT.

The DNA for the CDR3 is TGTGCCAGCAGCGGATGGACTAGCGGGGGGGGAGAGACCCAGTACTTC. Translating it yields CASSGWTSGGGETQYF. This rearrangement joins TRBV11-2 to TRBJ2-5; TRBD2 matches 15 bases. Germline values: CDR1 SGHAT, CDR2 FQNNGV. The CDR3 is made up of 16 amino acids. Trimming removed 5 bases from V and 4 bases from J; junction bases left unmatched: 5.

The chain couples TRBV5-1 to TRBJ1-1, with 8 positions matching TRBD1. The ends lost 0 bases at V and 5 bases at J; junction bases unmatched: 6. The CDR3 extends over 15 amino acids. Germline V gives CDR1 SGHRS, CDR2 YFSETQ. CDR3 sequence (DNA): TGCGCCAGCAGCTTGGAGCGGACAGGGCGGACTGAAGCTTTCTTT. Residues: CASSLERTGRTEAFF.

V usage is TRBV24-1 and J usage is TRBJ2-3; 10 bases fit TRBD2. Germline-derived CDR1 and CDR2 are KGHDR and SFDVKD. This CDR3 has 16 amino acids. V lost 7 bases, J lost 3 bases, and 9 bases stayed unmatched. The CDR3 bases are TGTGCCACCAGCGATCAGCGGGGGGGAGGGACAGATACGCAGTATTTT. It is translated as CATSDQRGGGTDTQYF.

This clone has a handful of counts. J is TRBJ1-2 and V is TRBV5-6; possibly TRBD1 for D (5 bases). CDR1 SGHDT and CDR2 YYEEEE come from the germline V gene. V lost 4 bases, J lost 4 bases, and 14 bases lay in between. The CDR3 runs to 14 residues. The CDR3 DNA follows: TGTGCCAGCAGCCCGGCAGGGCAGGCCTATGGCTACACCTTC. Its translation is CASSPAGQAYGYTF.

The V and J genes are TRBV6-2 or TRBV6-3 and TRBJ2-1, with 7 bases that match TRBD2. Looked up from germline, CDR1 is MNHEY and CDR2 is SVGEGT. Trimming took 5 bases from V and 10 from J; bases not matched to a gene: 20. This CDR3 contains 17 residues. CDR3 sequence (DNA): TGTGCCAGCAGTGCCCCCGGTGGAGCGGGGCGCCGGGGGGAGCAGTTCTTC. As protein: CASSAPGGAGRRGEQFF.

This clone was counted only a few times. The CDR3 DNA is TGCAGCGTTGGAAGGGGCGGCTATGGCTACACCTTC. Translation gives CSVGRGGYGYTF. V and J are TRBV29-1 and TRBJ1-2; D perhaps matches TRBD1 (5 bases). Between the trimmed V and J ends, which lost 4 bases and 4 bases, there was a span of 10 bases. The CDR3 covers 12 residues. CDR1 is SQVTM, CDR2 ANQGSEA, per germline.

The chain recombines TRBV2 with TRBJ2-2, with 8 bases lining up with TRBD1. This CDR3 is built from 15 residues. Germline assignment: CDR1 SNHLY and CDR2 FYNNEI. The V segment lost 2 bases and the J segment 5 bases; nucleotides outside the gene matches: 4. Here the CDR3 reads CASSEWGQETGELFF. As DNA, the CDR3 is TGTGCCAGCAGTGAATGGGGACAGGAGACCGGGGAGCTGTTTTTT.

V is TRBV6-5 and J is TRBJ2-7, with 8 bases aligning to TRBD1. The CDR3 runs 13 residues. V lost 6 bases to trimming and J lost 2 bases; unmatched junction nucleotides: 3. CDR1 is MNHEY and CDR2 is SVGAGI in the germline V gene. DNA for the CDR3: TGTGCCAGCAGACGGACAGGGCCCTACGAGCAGTACTTC. Residues: CASRRTGPYEQYF.

This chain uses TRBV6-5 with TRBJ1-5; TRBD1 matches 7 bases. CDR3 length: 13 residues. Per the germline V gene, CDR1 is MNHEY and CDR2 is SVGAGI. With 7 bases clipped from V and 6 bases from J, the junction kept 6 bases outside the gene matches. Here the CDR3 reads CASTDRVTQPQHF. As DNA, the CDR3 is TGTGCCAGCACCGACAGGGTTACTCAGCCCCAGCATTTT.

The chain employs TRBV29-1 and TRBJ2-3; D gene uncertain. V was pared by 7 bases and J by 2 bases, with 10 bases between. CDR1 SQVTM and CDR2 ANQGSEA come from the germline V gene. The length of the CDR3 is 12 residues. CDR3: CSAQLFTDTQYF. Here the CDR3 DNA reads TGCAGCGCCCAGCTGTTCACAGATACGCAGTATTTT.

The chain employs TRBV28 and TRBJ2-7; no reliable D call. CDR3 size: 15 residues. CDR1 MDHEN and CDR2 SYDVKM come from the germline V gene. V lost 4 bases and J 2 bases, leaving 15 bases between the germline ends. CDR3 residues: CASSSPVGLAYEQYF. CDR3 sequence (DNA): TGTGCCAGCAGTTCCCCAGTTGGGCTTGCCTACGAGCAGTACTTC. Full variable domain (remainder filled in from reference TRBV28 and TRBJ2-7): DVKVTQSSRYLVKRTGEKVFLECVQDMDHENMFWYRQDPGLGLRLIYFSYDVKMKEKGDIPEGYSVSREKKERFSLILESASTNQTSMYLCASSSPVGLAYEQYFGPGTRLTVT.

The gene calls are TRBV12-3 or TRBV12-4 and TRBJ1-1; the D is unclear. This CDR3 region has 11 residues. V was cut by 2 bases and J by 7 bases, with 5 bases left in between. In DNA, the CDR3 is TGTGCCAGCAGTTTAAAGTATGAAGCTTTCTTT. Translating gives CASSLKYEAFF.

The V and J genes are TRBV10-2 and TRBJ1-1; tentatively, D is TRBD1 (5 bases). The CDR3 has 13 residues. The V end lost 7 bases, the J end lost 0 bases, and 9 bases lay between the germline ends. Germline CDR1 WSHSY, CDR2 SAAADI. CDR3 protein: CASKGNLNTEAFF. The DNA of the CDR3 is TGCGCCAGCAAGGGGAATCTGAACACTGAAGCTTTCTTT.